Shown below are 16 T cell receptor beta chains from a single sample sequenced in a study of low-dose radiotherapy and immunotherapy resistance in tumors. With TRAV- and TRBV-specific primers, first-strand cDNA was made, covering the alpha and beta chains. With a V-primer adapter and a constant-region primer, TCRs were amplified for 20 to 25 PCR cycles. TCRdb used MiXCR to reprocess the reads, holding one entry per CDR3 protein. This table holds 95,000 to 100,000 distinct CDR3 sequences, under 25% found once. Time point specified: after trial treatment. Treatment of the sample: LDRT plus nivolumab, ipilimumab, low-dose cyclophosphamide and aspirin (RACIN trial). Sample: PBMCs, taken after low-dose radiotherapy plus immunotherapy. These receptors were taken from a male donor with prostate cancer.

The J gene is TRBJ2-3, the V gene TRBV20-1; 8 bases fit TRBD2. The germline CDR1 and CDR2 sequences are DFQATT and SNEGSKA (reference sequence). After removal of 7 bases from V and 6 bases from J, the junction contained 24 bases not matched to a gene. This CDR3 has 18 residues. In DNA, the CDR3 is TGCAGTGGGCTCGGGTTGGACCCTTACCGAGGCGGGGGGGATACGCAGTATTTT. This sequence encodes CSGLGLDPYRGGGDTQYF.

This clonotype was recorded many times. V is TRBV7-8 and J is TRBJ1-5; D gene unclear. The CDR3 covers 14 residues. The germline V gene has CDR1 SGHVS and CDR2 FQNEAQ. V shed 0 bases and J shed 5 bases, with 8 bases lying between them. The CDR3 region is CASSLARGDQPQHF. Written as DNA, the CDR3 is TGTGCCAGCAGCTTAGCACGTGGGGATCAGCCCCAGCATTTT. The whole variable domain, filled in from reference TRBV7-8 and TRBJ1-5, reads GAGVSQSPRYKVAKRGQDVALRCDPISGHVSLFWYQQALGQGPEFLTYFQNEAQLDKSGLPSDRFFAERPEGSVSTLKIQRTQQEDSAVYLCASSLARGDQPQHFGDGTRLSIL.

There are many counts of this clonotype. This chain's CDR3 is CASSQHRDTKETQYF. The CDR3 region has the DNA TGTGCCAGCAGCCAACACCGGGACACAAAAGAGACCCAGTACTTC. V is TRBV2 and J is TRBJ2-5, with D maybe TRBD1 (6 bases). This CDR3 region has 15 residues. Per the germline V gene, CDR1 is SNHLY and CDR2 is FYNNEI. Trimming removed 6 bases at V and 3 bases at J, with 17 bases between.

This clonotype was observed many times. DNA for the CDR3: TGTGCCAGCAGTTATATGGGACAGGGGGCGTTCACTGAAGCTTTCTTT. It encodes CASSYMGQGAFTEAFF. V and J are TRBV6-6 and TRBJ1-1; TRBD1 aligns across 12 bases. Looked up from germline, CDR1 is MNHNY and CDR2 is SVGAGI (reference sequence). The V segment lost 3 bases and the J segment 4 bases; nucleotides outside the gene matches: 6. The CDR3 totals 16 residues.

Ten or more counts support this clonotype. The chain carries TRBV3-1 and TRBJ1-3; maybe TRBD1 (5 bases). The CDR3 has 14 amino acids. Germline-derived CDR1 and CDR2 are LGHDT and YNNKEL (reference sequence). The V end lost 1 base, the J end lost 4 bases, and 8 bases lay between the germline ends. CDR3 residues: CASSQAGPGNTIYF. CDR3 sequence (DNA): TGTGCCAGCAGCCAAGCGGGGCCAGGAAACACCATATATTTT.

This clonotype was observed at least ten times. The V and J genes are TRBV20-1 and TRBJ2-5; no firm D call. CDR1 is DFQATT, CDR2 SNEGSKA, per germline (reference sequence). The germline V and J ends were trimmed by 6 bases and 1 base, with 9 bases remaining between them. This CDR3 comprises 12 residues. The DNA for the CDR3 is TGCAGTGCAGTTAGAGTCCAAGAGACCCAGTACTTC. Its protein is CSAVRVQETQYF.

The CDR3 coding sequence is TGTGCCAGTAGTATCCGGAAACAGGGCAATCAGCCCCAGCATTTT. Its translation: CASSIRKQGNQPQHF. The chain joins TRBV19 to TRBJ1-5; possible D gene TRBD1, 5 bases. Germline V gives CDR1 LNHDA, CDR2 SQIVND (reference sequence). This CDR3 contains 15 residues. Trimming shortened V by 3 bases and J by 2 bases, and 11 bases separated the two germline ends.

J is TRBJ2-3 and V is TRBV7-2; D is ambiguous. V was pared by 2 bases and J by 4 bases, with 7 bases between. The germline CDR1 and CDR2 sequences are SGHTA and FQGNSA. This CDR3 contains 13 residues. CDR3 sequence (DNA): TGTGCCAGCAGCTTACGACAATCAGATACGCAGTATTTT. Its translation: CASSLRQSDTQYF.

This chain joins TRBV28 and TRBJ1-4; D is ambiguous. The V gene lost 7 bases and the J gene lost 8 bases, with 14 bases spanning the gap. This CDR3 is built from 13 residues. CDR1 MDHEN and CDR2 SYDVKM come from the germline V gene. Written as DNA, the CDR3 is TGTGCCAGCACCAAACAACCCACGGAAAAACTGTTTTTT. Translating gives CASTKQPTEKLFF.

This chain uses TRBV9 with TRBJ1-2, with TRBD1 identical over 7 bases. The CDR3 consists of 16 residues. The germline CDR1 and CDR2 sequences are SGDLS and YYNGEE. The J segment lost 8 bases and the V segment lost 1 base, leaving 14 bases of the junction unmatched. The CDR3 region has the DNA TGTGCCAGCAGCGTAAGGCCCTCAGGGGGAACGGGCGGCTACACCTTC. Its protein is CASSVRPSGGTGGYTF.

In its sample, this clonotype was seen many times. The chain uses TRBV7-2 and TRBJ2-1; TRBD2 aligns across 8 bases. V shed 0 bases and J 6 bases; nucleotides not matched to a gene: 7. This CDR3 contains 16 residues. In germline, CDR1 is SGHTA, CDR2 FQGNSA. The CDR3: CASSLASGKPVNEQFF. The CDR3 coding sequence is TGTGCCAGCAGCTTAGCTAGCGGGAAACCTGTCAATGAGCAGTTCTTC.

This sequence joins TRBV2 and TRBJ2-5; D is unresolved. The ends were cut back, 4 bases at V and 9 bases at J, with 18 bases in the middle. From germline, CDR1 is SNHLY and CDR2 FYNNEI. The CDR3 extends over 14 amino acids. The CDR3 DNA reads TGTGCCAGCAGTGCGCTGTCCTCTAGAATATCCCAGTACTTC. Translating gives CASSALSSRISQYF.

At least ten counts were recorded for this clonotype. This sequence joins TRBV20-1 and TRBJ2-1; D unclear. V gave up 3 bases and J gave up 5 bases, with 14 bases separating them. This CDR3 region has 14 residues. Looked up from germline, CDR1 is DFQATT and CDR2 is SNEGSKA (reference sequence). CDR3 DNA sequence: TGCAGTGCTAGTAGCCAAATTAAAGACAATGAGCAGTTCTTC. Translating it yields CSASSQIKDNEQFF.

Note on this clonotype: Since a far larger clone is one base different, this is likely a read error. CDR3 DNA: TGTGCCAGCAGCTGGAGAGAGACCCAGTACTTC. This translates into CASSWRETQYF. The chain is built from TRBV6-6 and TRBJ2-5; D is ambiguous. V was clipped by 6 bases and J by 4 bases, with 6 bases between them. Germline-derived CDR1 and CDR2 are MNHNY and SVGAGI (reference sequence). This CDR3 spans 11 amino acids.

V gene TRBV2 combines with J gene TRBJ2-2; 8 bases are shared with TRBD2. The V gene's germline CDR1 is SNHLY and CDR2 FYNNEI. Germline trimming cut 4 bases from V and 4 bases from J; bases unmatched to any gene: 5. The CDR3 has 15 amino acids. The CDR3 DNA reads as TGTGCCAGCAGTGGGGACGGGGGGGGCACCGGGGAGCTGTTTTTT. Translation gives CASSGDGGGTGELFF.

In this sample, this clonotype turned up many times. For the CDR3, the DNA is TGTGCCAGCATGGCGGGACCGAGGTACAATGAGCAGTTCTTC. Translated, it gives CASMAGPRYNEQFF. The V call is TRBV11-1, the J call TRBJ2-1; weak D call: TRBD2 (6 bases). The length of the CDR3 is 14 residues. CDR1 and CDR2 (germline): SGHAT, FQDESV (reference sequence). Trimming cost V 7 bases and J 4 bases, with 14 bases left between them. The variable domain in full, completed from reference TRBV11-1 and TRBJ2-1, reads EAEVAQSPRYKITEKSQAVAFWCDPISGHATLYWYRQILGQGPELLVQFQDESVVDDSQLPKDRFSAERLKGVDSTLKIQPAELGDSAMYLCASMAGPRYNEQFFGPGTRLTVL.